This T cell receptor (beta chain) was retrieved from a study of post-analysis software for immune sequencing data. Presence of unique molecular identifiers characterized the TCR beta cDNA libraries. Out of 1 to 10 million T cells, 470,000 or so cDNA molecules were generated. From the PCR reads, TCRdb called clonotypes with MiXCR, one entry per CDR3 protein. Among about 460,000 distinct CDR3 sequences, under 55% were seen once, and the ten largest hold about 12%. Regarding the study as a whole: Several TRBV segments (TRBV5-6, TRBV5-1 and TRBV20-1 among them) occurred more frequently in patients than in controls. Multiple sclerosis was associated with a significant reduction in normalized Chao1 diversity relative to controls. F-measure co-clustering was strong for batch-matched samples.

This clonotype has only one observation. The antigen is not known. Germline V gene sequence: CDR1 SEHNR, CDR2 FQNEAQ (reference sequence). CDR3 length: 15 amino acids. V was trimmed by 3 bases and J by 2 bases, leaving 11 bases between them. Material for sequencing was blood. V usage is TRBV7-9 and J usage is TRBJ2-1; the D gene is possibly TRBD1 (6 bases). The sequence was obtained from a girl aged 5 to 17 with multiple sclerosis. The DNA of the CDR3 is TGTGCCAGCAGCTTCCGACAGGAGACCTACAATGAGCAGTTCTTC. Protein product: CASSFRQETYNEQFF.